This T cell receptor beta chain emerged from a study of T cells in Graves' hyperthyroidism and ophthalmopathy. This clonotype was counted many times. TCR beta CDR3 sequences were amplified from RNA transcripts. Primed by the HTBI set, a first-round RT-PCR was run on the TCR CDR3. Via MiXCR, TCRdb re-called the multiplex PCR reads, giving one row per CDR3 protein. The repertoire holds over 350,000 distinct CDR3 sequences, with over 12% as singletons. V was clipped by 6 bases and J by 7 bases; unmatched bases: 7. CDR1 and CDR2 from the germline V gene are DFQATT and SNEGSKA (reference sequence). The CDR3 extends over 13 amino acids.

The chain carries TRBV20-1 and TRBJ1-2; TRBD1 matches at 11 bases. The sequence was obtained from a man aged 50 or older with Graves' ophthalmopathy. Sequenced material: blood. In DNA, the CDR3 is TGCAGTGCCAAAGGACAGGGGGCTCGTGGCTACACCTTC. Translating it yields CSAKGQGARGYTF.